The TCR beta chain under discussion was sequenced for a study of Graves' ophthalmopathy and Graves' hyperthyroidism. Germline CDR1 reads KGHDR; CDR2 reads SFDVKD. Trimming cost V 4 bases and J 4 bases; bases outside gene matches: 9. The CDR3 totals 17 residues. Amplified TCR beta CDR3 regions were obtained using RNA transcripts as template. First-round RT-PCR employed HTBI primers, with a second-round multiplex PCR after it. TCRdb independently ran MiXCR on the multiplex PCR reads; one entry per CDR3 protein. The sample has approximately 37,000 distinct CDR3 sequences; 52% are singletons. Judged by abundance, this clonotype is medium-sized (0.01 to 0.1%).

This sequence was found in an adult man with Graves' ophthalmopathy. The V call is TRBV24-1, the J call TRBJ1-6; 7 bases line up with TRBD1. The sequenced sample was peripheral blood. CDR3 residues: CATSDNDRVKYNSPLHF. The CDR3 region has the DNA TGTGCCACCAGTGACAATGACAGGGTTAAGTATAATTCACCCCTCCACTTT.